This is a list of T cell receptor beta chains from one sample in a study of blood T cell repertoires in COVID-19. Profiling relied on immunoSEQ multiplex PCR, and the TCRdb table lists in-frame clones only, not all of them. The table lists about 220,000 clones, approximately 84% of them singletons. Sequenced input: PBMCs or T cells enriched from blood (not recorded which). The receptors derive from a man in his forties who had recovered from COVID-19. Each CDR3 is given with its conserved first and last residue. The order of the fields is D gene, J gene, clone size, V gene, CDR3 protein, CDR3 DNA. The D gene is left open where the match is weak. A row's size may be missing; if present it is once, few, many or a size class.

-,TRBJ1-2,-,TRBV11-2,CASSVTGLYGYTF,TGTGCCAGCAGCGTGACAGGCCTCTATGGCTACACCTTC
TRBD1,TRBJ1-1,-,TRBV10-3,CAISESGGSAEAFF,TGTGCCATCAGTGAGTCAGGGGGCTCGGCTGAAGCTTTCTTT
TRBD1,TRBJ2-2,-,TRBV24-1,CATSDPPSGTANTGELFF,TGTGCCACCAGTGACCCACCATCCGGGACAGCCAACACCGGGGAGCTGTTTTTT
TRBD2,TRBJ2-7,-,TRBV30,CAWRTSGYEQYF,TGTGCCTGGAGGACTAGCGGCTACGAGCAGTACTTC
-,TRBJ2-1,-,TRBV5-3,CARGTFFRDRRLNEQFF,TGTGCCAGAGGGACTTTTTTCCGGGACAGACGTTTGAATGAGCAGTTCTTC
TRBD1,TRBJ1-6,-,TRBV5-4,CASSLGRDRNSPLHF,TGTGCCAGCAGCTTGGGACGGGACAGGAATTCACCCCTCCACTTT
TRBD1,TRBJ1-6,-,TRBV28,CASSLWGTGKNSPLHF,TGTGCCAGCAGTTTATGGGGGACAGGCAAAAATTCACCCCTCCACTTT
-,TRBJ1-2,-,TRBV14,CASSRFDQGGSLNYGYTF,TGTGCCAGCAGCCGATTCGACCAGGGTGGGTCTCTTAACTATGGCTACACCTTC
TRBD1,TRBJ2-1,-,TRBV29-1,CSAGQASPYNEQFF,TGCAGCGCCGGACAGGCGTCACCCTACAATGAGCAGTTCTTC
TRBD1,TRBJ2-2,-,TRBV18,CASSQGQGSTGELFF,TGTGCCAGCTCACAGGGACAGGGCTCCACCGGGGAGCTGTTTTTT
TRBD1,TRBJ2-7,-,TRBV7-2,CASSRTGGVYEQYF,TGTGCCAGCAGCCGGACAGGGGGGGTCTACGAGCAGTACTTC
-,TRBJ2-3,-,TRBV4-2,CASSQDRGNRLTDTQYF,TGTGCCAGCAGCCAAGATAGAGGGAACAGATTAACAGATACGCAGTATTTT
TRBD2,TRBJ2-1,-,TRBV3-1/TRBV3-2,CASSQGGTSGTHYNEQFF,TGTGCCAGCAGCCAAGGTGGCACTAGCGGGACCCACTACAATGAGCAGTTCTTC
TRBD2,TRBJ2-7,-,TRBV29-1,CSVASGGRSYEQYF,TGCAGCGTTGCTAGCGGGGGGCGCTCCTACGAGCAGTACTTC
TRBD1,TRBJ1-1,-,TRBV2,CASSEVQGGGAFF,TGTGCCAGCAGTGAAGTACAGGGGGGAGGAGCTTTCTTT
-,TRBJ2-2,once,TRBV5-1,CASSPMASGNTGELFF,TGCGCCAGCAGCCCAATGGCGAGCGGGAACACCGGGGAGCTGTTTTTT
-,TRBJ2-7,-,TRBV9,CASSVDPRSYEQYF,TGTGCCAGCAGCGTAGACCCGAGGTCCTACGAGCAGTACTTC
-,TRBJ1-1,few,TRBV9,CASSAGVQYQAFF,TGTGCCAGCAGCGCGGGGGTACAGTACCAAGCTTTCTTT
TRBD1,TRBJ2-7,-,TRBV10-3,CAISEGQDHSYEQYF,TGTGCCATCAGTGAGGGACAGGACCACTCCTACGAGCAGTACTTC
TRBD1,TRBJ1-6,-,TRBV28,CASSPGTGRKPLHF,TGTGCCAGCAGCCCAGGGACAGGGCGGAAACCCCTCCACTTT
TRBD1,TRBJ2-7,-,TRBV9,CASSLAGTGYNEQYF,TGTGCCAGCAGCCTCGCCGGGACAGGGTATAACGAGCAGTACTTC
TRBD2,TRBJ2-5,once,TRBV6-5,CASSYSAGGGQETQYF,TGTGCCAGCAGTTACTCTGCGGGGGGGGGCCAAGAGACCCAGTACTTC
TRBD1,TRBJ1-2,-,TRBV5-1,CASSFLLGTDGYTF,TGCGCCAGCAGCTTTTTACTCGGGACAGATGGCTACACCTTC
-,TRBJ1-2,-,TRBV28,CASSIPGPFFFYGYTF,TGTGCCAGCAGCATCCCGGGTCCCTTCTTCTTCTATGGCTACACCTTC
-,TRBJ1-4,-,TRBV29-1,CSVTGMANEKLFF,TGCAGCGTAACGGGAATGGCTAATGAAAAACTGTTTTTT
TRBD1,TRBJ1-6,-,TRBV19,CASRAGTGYSPLHF,TGTGCCAGTAGGGCCGGGACAGGGTATTCACCCCTCCACTTT
-,TRBJ2-1,-,TRBV28,CASSQGGDYNEQFF,TGTGCCAGCAGTCAAGGGGGGGACTACAATGAGCAGTTCTTC
TRBD1,TRBJ1-4,-,TRBV28,CASSSGQGRGEKLFF,TGTGCCAGCAGTTCCGGACAGGGCCGGGGTGAAAAACTGTTTTTT
-,TRBJ1-2,-,TRBV2,CASSEAGPQAHYGYTF,TGTGCCAGCAGTGAGGCGGGACCCCAGGCTCACTATGGCTACACCTTC
TRBD1,TRBJ1-5,-,TRBV25-1,CASSEKGTGENQPQHF,TGTGCCAGCAGTGAAAAGGGAACAGGGGAGAATCAGCCCCAGCATTTT
-,TRBJ1-2,-,TRBV7-8,CASSLQGPGYGYTF,TGTGCCAGCAGCTTACAGGGGCCCGGGTATGGCTACACCTTC
TRBD2,TRBJ2-2,-,TRBV5-4,CASSLGGGSNTGELFF,TGTGCCAGCAGCTTGGGGGGAGGGTCCAACACCGGGGAGCTGTTTTTT
-,TRBJ2-1,-,TRBV28,CASSLLPLSSYNEQFF,TGTGCCAGCAGTTTACTCCCTCTGAGCTCCTACAATGAGCAGTTCTTC
-,TRBJ1-1,-,TRBV6-1,CASSEGRAEAFF,TGTGCCAGCAGTGAAGGCAGGGCAGAAGCTTTCTTT
-,TRBJ2-7,-,TRBV7-2,CASSPLGSEQYF,TGTGCCAGCAGCCCGCTCGGGAGCGAGCAGTACTTC
TRBD2,TRBJ2-1,-,TRBV19,CASSRGLAGVNLNNEQFF,TGTGCCAGTAGTAGGGGCCTAGCGGGAGTGAATCTTAACAATGAGCAGTTCTTC
TRBD2,TRBJ2-3,-,TRBV3-1/TRBV3-2,CASSQGHPFGGRSGADTQYF,TGTGCCAGCAGCCAAGGACACCCGTTTGGCGGGAGGTCGGGAGCAGATACGCAGTATTTT
-,TRBJ1-4,once,TRBV30,CAWSMGLGATNEKLFF,TGTGCCTGGAGTATGGGGTTGGGAGCAACTAATGAAAAACTGTTTTTT
-,TRBJ1-1,-,TRBV4-1,CASSPLFNTEAFF,TGCGCCAGCAGCCCCCTATTCAACACTGAAGCTTTCTTT
TRBD2,TRBJ2-5,-,TRBV19,CASRDRGGSETQYF,TGTGCCAGTAGGGATCGGGGGGGCAGTGAGACCCAGTACTTC
TRBD1,TRBJ2-5,-,TRBV5-4,CASSQVQGTGQTQYF,TGTGCCAGCAGCCAGGTCCAGGGGACAGGCCAGACCCAGTACTTC
TRBD1,TRBJ2-1,-,TRBV28,CASSTTGVVNEQFF,TGTGCCAGCAGTACGACAGGGGTTGTAAATGAGCAGTTCTTC
-,TRBJ1-1,-,TRBV6-5,CASSLHSRRDTEAFF,TGTGCCAGCAGCCTACACTCTAGGAGGGACACTGAAGCTTTCTTT
TRBD1,TRBJ2-3,-,TRBV24-1,CATSSGTASPDTQYF,TGTGCCACCTCATCCGGGACAGCGAGCCCAGATACGCAGTATTTT
-,TRBJ1-5,-,TRBV4-1,CASRPGTNSNQPQHF,TGCGCCAGCAGGCCCGGGACAAACAGCAATCAGCCCCAGCATTTT
TRBD1,TRBJ2-7,-,TRBV6-5,CASSHHLDRGYEQYF,TGTGCCAGCAGTCACCACCTCGACAGGGGCTACGAGCAGTACTTC
-,TRBJ1-5,few,TRBV4-2,CASSQDMERRQPQHF,TGTGCCAGCAGCCAAGATATGGAGAGGCGGCAGCCCCAGCATTTT
-,TRBJ2-7,-,TRBV28,CASSRSYTNEQYF,TGTGCCAGCAGTCGATCCTATACTAACGAGCAGTACTTC
TRBD1,TRBJ2-7,-,TRBV10-1,CASSATGGTGRNEQYF,TGCGCCAGCAGTGCCACCGGCGGGACAGGGAGGAACGAGCAGTACTTC
TRBD2,TRBJ2-7,-,TRBV29-1,CSGVAGSEQYF,TGCAGCGGTGTAGCGGGGTCCGAGCAGTACTTC
TRBD2,TRBJ2-7,-,TRBV5-1,CASSRHPRGGAHEQYF,TGCGCCAGCAGCCGACACCCCCGGGGGGGCGCCCACGAGCAGTACTTC
TRBD1,TRBJ1-5,-,TRBV6-5,CASIGSGGRPQHF,TGTGCCAGCATTGGGTCAGGGGGACGCCCCCAGCATTTT